The T cell receptor (beta chain) under discussion was sequenced for a study of Ad26.COV2.S vaccination and SARS-CoV-2 variants. The table lists this clone with a count of one. Its antigen is undetermined. Study findings and constraints: Spike-specific TCR breadth was greater after Ad26.COV2.S than placebo. Once vaccination had occurred, spike-specific CD8+ and CD4+ T cell responses reportedly showed substantial breadth.

Sequenced by immunoSEQ multiplex PCR; TCRdb stores in-frame clones only, minus some. The repertoire holds over 110,000 clones, with around 86% as singletons. This CDR3 comprises 16 residues. Looked up from germline, CDR1 is LGHDT and CDR2 is YNNKEL (reference sequence). V was pared by 3 bases and J by 1 base, with 4 bases of the junction left unmatched. The receptor was isolated from a human donor who had recovered from COVID-19. The V gene is TRBV3-1 (or the pseudogene TRBV3-2), the J gene TRBJ2-3; TRBD2 aligns across 10 bases. Sequenced here: peripheral blood, sampled after recovery from COVID-19. The CDR3 loop reads CASSHLAGDRTDTQYF. In DNA form, the CDR3 reads TGTGCCAGCAGCCACCTAGCGGGGGACCGCACAGATACGCAGTATTTT.